This T cell receptor beta chain came from a study of PD-L1 blockade in urothelial cancer (dated by TCRdb to about 2017). Some background on the complete study: Therapy was started in 2014 for all patients, and atezolizumab 1,200 mg was administered intravenously every 3 weeks. Blood samples were analyzed at two time points: 3 weeks after treatment start (second dose) and 6 weeks after treatment start. Patients had an ECOG performance status of 0 or 1 and had received between 0 and 3 prior chemotherapy regimens. Durable clinical benefit was achieved by nine patients but not by the remaining 20. A median of roughly 140,000 T cells and roughly 80,000 unique TCRs was obtained from blood samples, and a median clonality of approximately 0.086 was observed. About nine tenths of the roughly 29 patients were males with bladder-origin urothelial cancer, and 18 of 29 reported a prior smoking history. Pretreatment tumor samples and matched peripheral blood, collected serially before and after atezolizumab treatment, underwent TCR sequencing. The study, an exploratory multi-omic analysis, examined somatic, immune and clinical correlates of response to PD-L1 blockade with atezolizumab in urothelial cancer. Durable clinical benefit was defined as progression-free survival longer than 6 months, and TCR features were also tested against progression-free and overall survival. Some 30 patients had pretreatment blood TCR-seq, about 25 had at least one posttreatment blood collection, and about 25 had tumor TCR-seq. In the same patients, pretreatment tumors underwent whole exome sequencing and RNA sequencing in addition to TCR sequencing. The investigation overall reported the following: Among patients with durable benefit, tumor-associated TCR clones showed greater expansion in peripheral blood 3 weeks after treatment started (n ≈ 20, p = 0.022). Improved progression-free and overall survival was found to be associated with pretreatment peripheral blood TCR clonality below the median. Because the sample size was small (n of about 27) and many of the analyses were exploratory, the results are meant to be hypothesis-generating.

The time point tag for this specimen amounts to: peripheral blood 6 weeks after treatment start. A cohort of approximately 31 patients with locally advanced or metastatic urothelial carcinoma, treated at Memorial Sloan Kettering on a trial protocol, was included. Peripheral blood mononuclear cells were collected pretreatment and during treatment, with between 1 and 8 total time points obtained per patient. The Qiagen DNeasy Blood extraction kit was used to purify genomic DNA from total PBMCs and tumor samples. PBMCs were collected pretreatment and during treatment, and were isolated and stored as previously described. V is pared back by 2 bases and J by 7 bases, with 13 bases lying between the germline termini. The germline V gene yields SGHRS for CDR1 and YFSETQ for CDR2. The CDR3 covers 14 residues, taking in both the cysteine and the phenylalanine. Only CDR3 DNA is held: 42 bases, read in frame from base 1.

Points on this clone: It has no known antigen specificity. Per-base qualities were not stored, and no clone one base away is much larger.

To estimate absolute template abundance from read counts, synthetic TCR analog templates were spiked into each PCR. The immunoSEQ assay was used to amplify TCRbeta CDR3 regions from genomic DNA with bias-controlled V and J gene primers. Sequencing of rearranged TCRbeta segments was performed at approximately 20X coverage. The source study handled its data this way. Clustering was used to correct sequencing errors, and CDR3s were annotated against IMGT to assign V, D and J genes. Downstream analyses used only productive TCRbeta rearrangements, leaving out any out-of-frame or stop-codon sequences. Clonality was calculated as one minus the Shannon entropy normalized by the log of the number of unique productive sequences. Clones differing between time points or between blood and tumor were identified using Fisher's exact test with Benjamini-Hochberg correction, with an adjusted p below 0.01 applied as the threshold. Not all clones reach the TCRdb copy of this immuneACCESS table, which keeps in-frame sequences only. Checked studies attribute under half of the gap to unresolved V genes and leave the rest unexplained. V, J and clone size were drawn from that table, and D and trimming were deduced from the DNA. This sample holds roughly 24,000 clones; 91% were observed only once. The top ten hold 11% of the sample.

The sequence was obtained from a woman aged 60 to 75 with urothelial cancer. The chain is encoded by TRBV5-1 joined to TRBJ1-5, and the D gene may be TRBD1, 6 bases matching. Source: PBMCs, taken around atezolizumab (anti-PD-L1) treatment. The CDR3 protein sequence reads: CASSLQPGGQPQHF. The sequenced DNA is TGCGCCAGCAGCTTACAGCCGGGGGGCCAGCCCCAGCATTTT.